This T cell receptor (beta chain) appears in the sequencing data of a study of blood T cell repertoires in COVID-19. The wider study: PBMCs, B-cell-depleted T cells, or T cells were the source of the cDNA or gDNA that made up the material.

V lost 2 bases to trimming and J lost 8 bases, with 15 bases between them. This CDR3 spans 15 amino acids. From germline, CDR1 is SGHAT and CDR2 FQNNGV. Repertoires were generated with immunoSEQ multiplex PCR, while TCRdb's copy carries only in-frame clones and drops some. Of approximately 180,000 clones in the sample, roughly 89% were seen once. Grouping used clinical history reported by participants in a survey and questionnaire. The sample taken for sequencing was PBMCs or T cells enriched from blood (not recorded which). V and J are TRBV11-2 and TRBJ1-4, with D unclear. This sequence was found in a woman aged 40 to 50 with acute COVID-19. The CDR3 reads CASSLSDTEWEKLFF. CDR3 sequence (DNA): TGTGCCAGCAGCTTATCCGACACTGAGTGGGAAAAACTGTTTTTT.